The TCR beta chain under discussion was sequenced for a study of cytomegalovirus exposure and HLA in healthy donors. Study findings and constraints: From TCR beta sequences, most subjects' HLA-A and HLA-B alleles were reportedly predicted accurately. Sequencing likely caused a cluster of highly shared sequence variants.

60 Vbeta and 13 Jbeta primers were used in PCR. Only in-frame clones appear in the TCRdb table, and some are missing; sequencing was by immunoSEQ multiplex PCR. The data hold 85,000 to 95,000 clones, with approximately 76% observed a single time. Comments on this clone: The antigen remains unidentified.

The CDR3 consists of 14 residues. Germline V gene data show CDR1 as LNHDA and CDR2 as SQIVND (reference sequence). Trimming took 4 bases from V and 5 from J, leaving 14 bases between them. The rearrangement uses TRBV19 and TRBJ1-2, with D possibly TRBD1 on 6 matching bases. Sequencing was carried out using PBMCs. This TCR came from a man younger than 45 in good health and CMV-seropositive. The CDR3 DNA reads TGTGCCAGTAGTAGACACAGGGAATCTTATGGCTACACCTTC. Amino acids: CASSRHRESYGYTF. The whole variable domain, filled in from reference TRBV19 and TRBJ1-2, reads DGGITQSPKYLFRKEGQNVTLSCEQNLNHDAMYWYRQDPGQGLRLIYYSQIVNDFQKGDIAEGYSVSREKKESFPLTVTSAQKNPTAFYLCASSRHRESYGYTFGSGTRLTVV.